This TCR beta chain was profiled in a study of blood T cell repertoires in COVID-19. Study-level background: PBMCs, B-cell-depleted T cells, or T cells provided the cDNA or gDNA that made up the material.

The authors' processing: The authors estimated nucleated cell counts from reference gene primer amplification. Repertoires were generated with immunoSEQ multiplex PCR, while TCRdb's copy carries only in-frame clones and drops some. V, J and clone size were drawn from that table, and D and trimming were deduced from the DNA. The sample holds around 86,000 clones, about nine tenths seen once. The V gene's germline CDR1 is SNHLY and CDR2 FYNNEI. The CDR3 has 13 amino acids. Trimming removed 4 bases from V and 8 bases from J, with 14 bases in between. Sequenced input: peripheral blood. The TCR comes from an elderly woman with acute or convalescent COVID-19. This chain uses TRBV2 with TRBJ2-5; TRBD2 might be the D (5 bases). CDR3 sequence (DNA): TGTGCCAGCAGTGCGGCTAGCTCGATTACCCAGTACTTC. Protein: CASSAASSITQYF.